Given below is one TCR beta chain in context. Germline V gene data show CDR1 as LGHNA and CDR2 as YSLEER. The CDR3 is made up of 16 amino acids. The V gene lost 0 bases and the J gene lost 2 bases, with 13 bases spanning the gap. This record belongs to a study of T cells in Graves' hyperthyroidism and ophthalmopathy. Across the study: Peripheral blood was drawn at first diagnosis, prior to all treatment.

The TCR beta CDR3 regions underwent amplification using RNA transcripts as the source. RT-PCR in the first round (using the HTBI primer set) targeted the TCR CDR3. Via MiXCR, TCRdb re-called the multiplex PCR reads, giving one row per CDR3 protein. The sample carries 600,000 or so distinct CDR3 sequences, around 13% recorded once. Fresh 10 ml peripheral blood yielded PBMCs. This sequence was found in a woman in her fifties or sixties with Graves' ophthalmopathy. Specimen: blood. This sequence joins TRBV4-3 and TRBJ2-5; D is tentatively TRBD1 or TRBD2 (6 bases each). The CDR3 reads CASSQDGGLGQETQYF. In DNA form, the CDR3 reads TGCGCCAGCAGCCAAGATGGGGGGCTAGGTCAAGAGACCCAGTACTTC.